This record concerns one TCR beta chain sequence. CD8 cells regarded as naive lacked CD45RO, were positively chosen for CCR7, and omitted terminally differentiated effector memory CD45RA+ cells. The CDR3 totals 14 residues. Germline V gene lookup returns CDR1 SGHAT and CDR2 FQNNGV. Deletions cut 3 bases from V and 7 bases from J, with 16 bases between. At deep level, the assay was performed. Some clones are missing from TCRdb's copy, which holds only in-frame ones; the method was immunoSEQ multiplex PCR. This table has approximately 2,200,000 clones, roughly 91% appearing once. This sample is part of a study of shared clonotypes between healthy human individuals.

The origin of this receptor is a man younger than 30 in good health. Some clones in this sample may be carry-over from other donors' samples. The specimen was naive CD8+ T cells from PBMCs. The chain joins TRBV11-2 to TRBJ2-7; D may be TRBD2 (5 bases). CDR3 in DNA: TGTGCCAGCAGCTTCGGGATTAGCGCCCATGAGCAGTACTTC. Translating gives CASSFGISAHEQYF.